This T cell receptor beta chain emerged from a study of T cell repertoires in cytomegalovirus infection. Study overall: Shared public TCR beta signatures pointed to both CMV infection and a matching HLA type.

There are a few counts of this clonotype. The antigen is undetermined. MiXCR, run by TCRdb on the reads, gives a single entry per CDR3 protein. The sample lists about 260,000 distinct CDR3 sequences; 12% to 15% were seen once. Germline CDR1 and CDR2: MNHEY and SMNVEV (reference sequence). The CDR3 loop spans 12 amino acids. V dropped 10 bases and J dropped 5; count of bases not matched to a gene: 4. Overall study results and limits: Accumulated public TCR beta family frequency recognized individuals carrying CMV together with the relevant HLA. In two of eight donors, the top clonotype was HLA-C-restricted CMV-specific.

The TCR was taken from a human donor in good health (CMV status not recorded). Some clones in this sample may be carry-over from other donors' samples. The rearrangement joins TRBV27 to TRBJ2-4, with 8 bases fitting TRBD2. The source material was PBMCs. For the CDR3, the DNA is TGTGCCACCTCGGGACTAGAAAACATTCAGTACTTC. As protein: CATSGLENIQYF.